These 27 T cell receptor beta chains came from one sample sequenced in a study of T cells in Graves' hyperthyroidism and ophthalmopathy. Amplified regions were TCR beta CDR3 sequences from RNA transcripts. The primer set for the first-round RT-PCR of the TCR CDR3 was HTBI. TCRdb analysed the multiplex PCR reads with MiXCR anew, one entry per CDR3 protein. In the table there are 600,000 to 850,000 distinct CDR3 sequences, about 19% of which are singletons. The specimen sequenced was blood. The receptors come from a woman aged 45-60 years with Graves' hyperthyroidism that later progressed to Graves' ophthalmopathy.

This clonotype was seen more than once but under ten times. The chain has TRBV19 and TRBJ1-1, with D perhaps matching TRBD1 (6 bases). Trimming pared 1 base from V and 11 bases from J, leaving 26 bases between. The V gene's germline CDR1 is LNHDA and CDR2 SQIVND (reference sequence). The CDR3 has 17 amino acids. The CDR3 DNA follows: TGTGCCAGTAGTATAGTCCCATCCGGGACAAGTTCCTCGGCGGCTTTCTTT. This gives the protein CASSIVPSGTSSSAAFF.

This clonotype appeared many times. V is TRBV7-2 and J is TRBJ2-1, with TRBD2 matching over 8 bases. The V and J ends lost 1 base and 7 bases, in that order; junction bases with no gene match: 6. CDR3 size: 15 residues. Germline V lookup: CDR1 SGHTA, CDR2 FQGNSA. The CDR3 reads CASSLGGSGVNEQFF. The DNA for the CDR3 is TGTGCCAGCAGCTTAGGGGGTAGCGGGGTTAATGAGCAGTTCTTC.

This rearrangement joins TRBV7-9 to TRBJ2-6, with D maybe TRBD1 (5 bases). Germline V gene data show CDR1 as SEHNR and CDR2 as FQNEAQ (reference sequence). V shed 1 base and J shed 2 bases, with 9 bases lying between them. This CDR3 comprises 16 residues. This chain's CDR3 is CASSLVLGAGANVLTF. The DNA of the CDR3 is TGTGCCAGCAGCTTAGTCTTAGGGGCTGGGGCCAACGTCCTGACTTTC. Together with reference TRBV7-9 and TRBJ2-6, the CDR3 gives the full variable domain: DTGVSQNPRHKITKRGQNVTFRCDPISEHNRLYWYRQTLGQGPEFLTYFQNEAQLEKSRLLSDRFSAERPKGSFSTLEIQRTEQGDSAMYLCASSLVLGAGANVLTFGAGSRLTVL.

The V and J genes are TRBV6-1 and TRBJ2-2; 7 nucleotides agree with TRBD2. Germline values: CDR1 MNHNS, CDR2 SASEGT. V trimming: 7 bases; J trimming: 9 bases; junction bases outside the gene matches: 17. This CDR3 spans 16 amino acids. The CDR3 coding sequence is TGTGCCAGCACCCTCGACCCAGCGGGGCTTGGAAGGGAGCTGTTTTTT. This sequence encodes CASTLDPAGLGRELFF.

This chain connects TRBV20-1 to TRBJ2-6, with 8 bases fitting TRBD2. Trimming cost V 6 bases and J 1 base; bases outside gene matches: 11. Germline-derived CDR1 and CDR2 are DFQATT and SNEGSKA (reference sequence). CDR3 length: 17 residues. This chain's CDR3 is CSAQPGGEFSGANVLTF. DNA for the CDR3: TGCAGTGCCCAACCGGGGGGGGAGTTTTCTGGGGCCAACGTCCTGACTTTC.

Only a few counts were recorded for this clonotype. The chain combines TRBV6-1 with TRBJ1-1, with TRBD1 matching 9 bases. CDR1 is MNHNS, CDR2 SASEGT, per germline. V lost 2 bases to trimming and J lost 1 base; unmatched junction nucleotides: 11. CDR3 length: 18 amino acids. CDR3 amino acids: CASSENGLWGQGNTEAFF. CDR3 DNA sequence: TGTGCCAGCAGTGAAAACGGTCTTTGGGGACAGGGGAACACTGAAGCTTTCTTT.

This clonotype was detected many times. V is TRBV11-2 and J is TRBJ1-6; D might be TRBD1 (5 bases). Germline V lookup: CDR1 SGHAT, CDR2 FQNNGV. The length of the CDR3 is 16 residues. Between the trimmed V and J ends, which lost 3 bases and 9 bases, there was a span of 18 bases. CDR3: CASSFGQAGTGSPLHF. The DNA of the CDR3 is TGTGCCAGCAGCTTCGGCCAAGCGGGGACGGGTTCACCCCTCCACTTT. The full variable domain, completed using reference TRBV11-2 and TRBJ1-6, is EAGVAQSPRYKIIEKRQSVAFWCNPISGHATLYWYQQILGQGPKLLIQFQNNGVVDDSQLPKDRFSAERLKGVDSTLKIQPAKLEDSAVYLCASSFGQAGTGSPLHFGNGTRLTVT.

This clonotype has only a few counts. The chain links TRBV20-1 to TRBJ2-5, with 7 bases aligning to TRBD1. Germline CDR1 and CDR2: DFQATT and SNEGSKA (reference sequence). Trimming at V came to 6 bases and at J to 3 bases, leaving 13 bases not matched to a gene. The CDR3 length is 15 residues. CDR3 in amino acids: CSARVTGAWEETQYF. CDR3 bases: TGCAGTGCGAGGGTCACAGGGGCATGGGAAGAGACCCAGTACTTC.

The chain links TRBV19 to TRBJ2-1; 9 nucleotides match TRBD1. V was pared by 1 base and J by 0 bases, with 7 bases of the junction left unmatched. Germline CDR1 and CDR2: LNHDA and SQIVND (reference sequence). There are 18 residues in the CDR3. CDR3 region: CASSIVTGGFGSYNEQFF. CDR3 coding DNA: TGTGCCAGTAGTATAGTTACAGGGGGCTTTGGCTCCTACAATGAGCAGTTCTTC.

A word on this clonotype: This may be a read error, as it is one base from a much larger clone. The rearrangement uses TRBV30 and TRBJ2-3, with D perhaps TRBD1 or TRBD2 (5 bases each). The germline V and J ends were trimmed by 5 bases and 4 bases, with 16 bases remaining between them. The CDR3 has 14 amino acids. CDR1 is GTSNPN, CDR2 SVGIG, per germline (reference sequence). CDR3: CAWFNARGPDTQYF. The CDR3 bases are TGTGCCTGGTTTAACGCCCGGGGCCCAGATACGCAGTATTTT.

The J gene is TRBJ1-2, the V gene TRBV19, with 7 nucleotides matching TRBD1. The J segment lost 1 base and the V segment lost 8 bases, leaving 10 bases of the junction unmatched. The CDR3 covers 15 residues. Per the germline V gene, CDR1 is LNHDA and CDR2 is SQIVND (reference sequence). The CDR3 DNA follows: TGTGCCAGTGATCCCACAGGGGCTTATAACTATGGCTACACCTTC. This sequence encodes CASDPTGAYNYGYTF.

The chain recombines TRBV6-2 or TRBV6-3 with TRBJ1-3, with 7 nucleotides matching TRBD1. The length of the CDR3 is 17 residues. V was clipped by 8 bases and J by 0 bases; unmatched bases: 13. Germline-derived CDR1 and CDR2 are MNHEY and SVGEGT. The CDR3 nucleotides are TGTGCCAGCCGAGGTCTACAGGGGAACATCTCTGGAAACACCATATATTTT. It is translated as CASRGLQGNISGNTIYF.

This clonotype has at least ten counts. This chain uses TRBV6-1 with TRBJ2-1; D unclear. Trimming stripped 3 bases from V and 2 bases from J, with 8 bases between. This CDR3 has 14 residues. Germline CDR1 and CDR2: MNHNS and SASEGT. CDR3 in amino acids: CASSEFEPYNEQFF. The CDR3 DNA sequence: TGTGCCAGCAGTGAGTTCGAGCCCTACAATGAGCAGTTCTTC.

This clonotype came up many times. The rearrangement links TRBV18 to TRBJ1-1, with D hard to call. CDR3 length: 13 residues. Germline V CDR1 and CDR2: KGHSH, LQKENI. The V gene lost 2 bases and the J gene lost 0 bases, with 4 bases spanning the gap. The CDR3 DNA reads TGTGCCAGCTCACCAGAAATGAACACTGAAGCTTTCTTT. Its translation: CASSPEMNTEAFF.

The genes are TRBV3-1 and TRBJ2-5, with 8 nucleotides matching TRBD2. The junction had 9 bases not matched to a gene; V was cut back by 3 bases and J by 3 bases. Germline V gene data show CDR1 as LGHDT and CDR2 as YNNKEL (reference sequence). This CDR3 is 16 amino acids long. Here the CDR3 DNA reads TGTGCCAGCAGCCATCCGCGGGGGGACTCTAAAGAGACCCAGTACTTC. It is translated as CASSHPRGDSKETQYF.

This clonotype has just a few counts. The V gene is TRBV29-1, the J gene TRBJ2-3, with 14 bases fitting TRBD2. In germline, CDR1 is SQVTM, CDR2 ANQGSEA. Losses at the gene ends were 8 bases for V and 2 bases for J; bases not matched to a gene: 3. The CDR3 has 14 amino acids. The chain's CDR3 is CSMTSGGATDTQYF. CDR3 DNA: TGCAGCATGACTAGCGGGGGGGCCACAGATACGCAGTATTTT.

Ten or more counts support this clonotype. V gene TRBV2 combines with J gene TRBJ2-5, with 12 bases that match TRBD2. This CDR3 contains 16 residues. V trimming: 7 bases; J trimming: 1 base; junction bases outside the gene matches: 7. Germline values: CDR1 SNHLY, CDR2 FYNNEI. CDR3 amino acids: CASMKTSGGFQETQYF. CDR3 bases: TGTGCCAGCATGAAGACTAGCGGGGGATTCCAAGAGACCCAGTACTTC.

DNA of the CDR3: TGCAGTGCTGGTCGGGGGGCCACCCAAGAGACCCAGTACTTC. Translation gives CSAGRGATQETQYF. The gene calls are TRBV20-1 and TRBJ2-5; weak D call: TRBD2 (7 bases). In germline, CDR1 is DFQATT, CDR2 SNEGSKA (reference sequence). Trimming stripped 5 bases from V and 1 base from J, with 14 bases between. The CDR3 loop spans 14 amino acids.

This clonotype has a handful of counts. The V and J genes are TRBV7-3 and TRBJ2-7; D tentatively reads TRBD1 or TRBD2 (5 bases each). With 4 bases removed from V and 2 bases from J, the gap between germline ends came to 15 bases. CDR1 SGHTA and CDR2 FQGTGA come from the germline V gene. The CDR3 extends over 15 amino acids. CDR3 nucleotide sequence: TGTGCCAGCAGCTGGGACGGGACGGAGACCTACGAGCAGTACTTC. Translating it yields CASSWDGTETYEQYF.

As for this clonotype: This sequence may be a read error, since a much larger clone differs from it by one base. The V call is TRBV12-3 or TRBV12-4, the J call TRBJ2-5; the D is unclear. The CDR3 has 16 amino acids. Trimming removed 6 bases at V and 5 bases at J, with 22 bases between. CDR3: CASRSPRVSRCETQYF. The CDR3, as DNA: TGTGCCAGCAGGTCCCCCCGGGTTTCTCGGTGCGAGACCCAGTACTTC.

In this sample, this clonotype turned up many times. The chain joins TRBV13 to TRBJ2-7; TRBD2 matches 12 bases. The CDR3 is 16 residues long. After removal of 5 bases from V and 5 bases from J, the junction contained 10 bases not matched to a gene. Per the germline V gene, CDR1 is PRHDT and CDR2 is FYEKMQ (reference sequence). CDR3 amino acids: CASSIQMTSGGHEQYF. The CDR3 DNA follows: TGTGCCAGCAGCATCCAAATGACTAGCGGGGGCCACGAGCAGTACTTC.

The table lists this clonotype with many counts. V is TRBV20-1 and J is TRBJ1-1, with D unclear. CDR1 is DFQATT, CDR2 SNEGSKA, per germline (reference sequence). V lost 5 bases and J 4 bases, leaving 14 bases between the germline ends. The CDR3 runs to 13 residues. The CDR3 bases are TGCAGTGCTCCGTCAGGATTCGGCACTGAAGCTTTCTTT. Its translation: CSAPSGFGTEAFF.

This clonotype appeared a few times. CDR3 DNA: TGCAGTGCTGGGTTGCCGGCCCATGGCTACACCTTC. Translation gives CSAGLPAHGYTF. This chain connects TRBV20-1 to TRBJ1-2, with D hard to call. V lost 5 bases to trimming and J lost 6 bases, with 13 bases between them. Germline assignment: CDR1 DFQATT and CDR2 SNEGSKA (reference sequence). The length of the CDR3 is 12 residues.

The table lists this clonotype with many counts. The V and J genes are TRBV6-1 and TRBJ2-7, with 7 bases aligning to TRBD1. Losses at the gene ends were 5 bases for V and 0 bases for J; bases not matched to a gene: 4. Germline V gene sequence: CDR1 MNHNS, CDR2 SASEGT. The CDR3 sequence is 14 residues long. The CDR3 nucleotides are TGTGCCAGCAGTAGGACAGGACCCTCCTACGAGCAGTACTTC. Protein product: CASSRTGPSYEQYF.

This clonotype was observed a handful of times. CDR3 loop: CASSRADSPLHF. The CDR3 nucleotides read TGTGCCAGCAGCCGGGCCGATTCACCCCTCCACTTT. The genes are TRBV7-9 and TRBJ1-6; no firm D call. V shed 5 bases and J shed 8 bases, with 7 bases lying between them. Germline V gene lookup returns CDR1 SEHNR and CDR2 FQNEAQ (reference sequence). CDR3 length: 12 residues. Looking up the rest from reference TRBV7-9 and TRBJ1-6 gives the full variable domain: DTGVSQNPRHKITKRGQNVTFRCDPISEHNRLYWYRQTLGQGPEFLTYFQNEAQLEKSRLLSDRFSAERPKGSFSTLEIQRTEQGDSAMYLCASSRADSPLHFGNGTRLTVT.

V usage is TRBV7-8 and J usage is TRBJ2-7, with 10 bases that match TRBD1. The CDR3 contains 14 residues. Germline assignment: CDR1 SGHVS and CDR2 FQNEAQ. J lost 5 bases, V lost 5 bases, and 6 bases had no gene match. DNA for the CDR3: TGTGCCAGCAGCCCGAGGGACAGGGGTCACGAGCAGTACTTC. This translates into CASSPRDRGHEQYF.

This clonotype was seen a few times. V and J are TRBV30 and TRBJ1-4, with 8 bases fitting TRBD1. Looked up from germline, CDR1 is GTSNPN and CDR2 is SVGIG (reference sequence). Germline trimming cut 6 bases from V and 5 bases from J; bases unmatched to any gene: 5. This CDR3 is 13 amino acids long. CDR3 sequence: CACNRGGNEKLFF. In nucleotides, the CDR3 is TGTGCCTGTAACAGGGGGGGCAATGAAAAACTGTTTTTT.